Shown below are 32 T cell receptor beta chains from a single sample sequenced in a study of CD8+ T cells in alopecia areata. This sample's treatment: oral pan-JAK inhibitor, 5-10 mg twice daily. Following extraction, RNA underwent reverse transcription to cDNA, which served as the sequencing template. Data came from immunoSEQ multiplex PCR; TCRdb stores just in-frame clones and leaves some out. The table includes around 180,000 clones, over 55% detected once. The sample consisted of CD4+ T cells sorted from blood, taken at week 24, from a patient treated with tofacitinib. All receptors derive from a human donor with alopecia areata.

The genes are TRBV5-1 and TRBJ1-5, with a possible D match to TRBD1 (6 bases). The CDR3 is 14 residues long. V lost 0 bases, J lost 6 bases, and 10 bases lay in between. The V gene's germline CDR1 is SGHRS and CDR2 YFSETQ. The CDR3 loop is CASSLDLGGQPQHF. The CDR3 DNA is TGCGCCAGCAGCTTGGATTTAGGGGGTCAGCCCCAGCATTTT. The variable domain in full, with the rest retrieved from reference TRBV5-1 and TRBJ1-5, is KAGVTQTPRYLIKTRGQQVTLSCSPISGHRSVSWYQQTPGQGLQFLFEYFSETQRNKGNFPGRFSGRQFSNSRSEMNVSTLELGDSALYLCASSLDLGGQPQHFGDGTRLSIL.

The chain recombines TRBV11-1 with TRBJ2-1; D not resolved. The CDR3 spans 15 residues. V was cut by 1 base and J by 0 bases, with 7 bases left in between. Germline V lookup: CDR1 SGHAT, CDR2 FQDESV (reference sequence). CDR3 amino acids: CASSLDRSSYNEQFF. The CDR3 DNA reads as TGTGCCAGCAGCTTAGATCGAAGCTCCTACAATGAGCAGTTCTTC.

This clone appeared a few times. The chain links TRBV4-2 to TRBJ2-5; 11 bases are shared with TRBD2. Germline V gives CDR1 LGHNA, CDR2 YNFKEQ. J lost 2 bases, V lost 1 base, and 15 bases had no gene match. The CDR3 length is 20 residues. In DNA form, the CDR3 reads TGTGCCAGCAGCCAAGCGAGAACTAGCGGGGGCCTCATTACGCAAGAGACCCAGTACTTC. This sequence encodes CASSQARTSGGLITQETQYF.

The chain has TRBV6-6 and TRBJ2-7; D unresolved. This CDR3 has 11 residues. Germline V lookup: CDR1 MNHNY, CDR2 SVGAGI (reference sequence). Deletions cut 6 bases from V and 1 base from J, with 4 bases between. The CDR3 here is CASSQSYEQYF. CDR3 DNA: TGTGCCAGCAGCCAGTCCTACGAGCAGTACTTC.

The chain employs TRBV5-1 and TRBJ1-1; D remains ambiguous. The germline V gene has CDR1 SGHRS and CDR2 YFSETQ. V lost 4 bases to trimming and J lost 7 bases, with 8 bases between them. The CDR3 is 11 amino acids. The DNA of the CDR3 is TGCGCCAGCAGCGGTGACTTTGAAGCTTTCTTT. It codes for CASSGDFEAFF.

The chain employs TRBV27 and TRBJ1-5; D is ambiguous. Germline values: CDR1 MNHEY, CDR2 SMNVEV (reference sequence). V lost 4 bases and J 3 bases, leaving 19 bases between the germline ends. This CDR3 region has 17 residues. CDR3 sequence reads: CASSSARDLAANQPQHF. The DNA of the CDR3 is TGTGCCAGCAGTTCGGCCCGGGATCTGGCCGCCAATCAGCCCCAGCATTTT.

This clone was seen a handful of times. The rearrangement joins TRBV6-1 to TRBJ1-2; D not certain. Germline V gives CDR1 MNHNS, CDR2 SASEGT. This CDR3 comprises 15 residues. V was pared by 0 bases and J by 0 bases, with 8 bases between. CDR3 sequence: CASSEAPGPNYGYTF. In nucleotides, the CDR3 is TGTGCCAGCAGTGAAGCCCCGGGTCCTAACTATGGCTACACCTTC.

As DNA, the CDR3 is TGTGCCAGTAGTATGCCCGACCCCGGGAATGAGCAGTTCTTC. Its protein product is CASSMPDPGNEQFF. The chain has TRBV19 and TRBJ2-1; no clear D gene. This CDR3 region has 14 residues. Trimming pared 3 bases from V and 7 bases from J, leaving 13 bases between. Germline loops: CDR1 LNHDA, CDR2 SQIVND (reference sequence).

This chain joins TRBV29-1 and TRBJ1-2, with D perhaps matching TRBD1 (6 bases). V lost 7 bases and J lost 0, with 12 bases in between. The CDR3 loop spans 13 amino acids. The germline gives CDR1 SQVTM, CDR2 ANQGSEA. The CDR3 DNA reads TGCAGCGCCGGACAGTTAGCTAACTATGGCTACACCTTC. Translation gives CSAGQLANYGYTF.

The chain links TRBV7-2 to TRBJ2-1; 13 nucleotides line up with TRBD2. CDR3 size: 16 residues. The germline gives CDR1 SGHTA, CDR2 FQGNSA. The ends lost 1 base at V and 7 bases at J; junction bases unmatched: 4. The CDR3 spells CASSLVGLAGRNEQFF. The CDR3 coding sequence is TGTGCCAGCAGCTTAGTGGGACTAGCGGGGAGGAATGAGCAGTTCTTC.

The rearrangement joins TRBV27 to TRBJ2-7; TRBD2 might be the D (5 bases). There are 14 residues in the CDR3. V lost 3 bases and J 0 bases, leaving 9 bases between the germline ends. Looked up from germline, CDR1 is MNHEY and CDR2 is SMNVEV (reference sequence). CDR3 DNA sequence: TGTGCCAGCAGTTTGAAGGGAGTCTCCTACGAGCAGTACTTC. This encodes CASSLKGVSYEQYF.

The CDR3: CSVVFGSGGTDTQYF. In nucleotides, the CDR3 is TGCAGCGTTGTATTCGGGAGCGGGGGCACAGATACGCAGTATTTT. The V and J genes are TRBV29-1 and TRBJ2-3; 7 positions agree with TRBD2. V shed 4 bases, J shed 1 base, and the junction held 8 bases outside the gene matches. There are 15 residues in the CDR3. Germline V lookup: CDR1 SQVTM, CDR2 ANQGSEA.

This clone showed up many times. The V gene is TRBV6-4, the J gene TRBJ2-1; no firm D call. The CDR3 has 15 amino acids. Trimming removed 0 bases from V and 9 bases from J, with 15 bases in between. Germline-derived CDR1 and CDR2 are MRHNA and SNTAGT. Here the CDR3 reads CASSDSRGGSSEQFF. The CDR3 nucleotides are TGTGCCAGCAGTGACTCGAGAGGCGGATCTAGTGAGCAGTTCTTC.

The sample holds one count of this clone. The V and J genes are TRBV5-6 and TRBJ1-2, with a tentative D call TRBD1 (6 bases). CDR3 length: 16 residues. Between the trimmed V and J ends, which lost 4 bases and 4 bases, there was a span of 20 bases. Germline loops: CDR1 SGHDT, CDR2 YYEEEE. The CDR3 spells CASSRIIGGESYGYTF. Here the CDR3 DNA reads TGTGCCAGCAGCCGAATCATCGGGGGCGAGAGCTATGGCTACACCTTC.

The chain is built from TRBV7-2 and TRBJ2-5; D is undetermined. The CDR3 totals 13 residues. The V end was cut by 1 base, the J end by 7 bases, with 10 bases between. CDR1 SGHTA and CDR2 FQGNSA come from the germline V gene. The CDR3 coding sequence is TGTGCCAGCAGCTTAGACGCTTACGGGACCCAGTACTTC. It specifies CASSLDAYGTQYF.

This clone has a handful of counts. The chain has TRBV29-1 and TRBJ2-5; D uncertain. Germline CDR1 is SQVTM and CDR2 is ANQGSEA. The CDR3 loop spans 11 amino acids. Trimming pared 4 bases from V and 5 bases from J, leaving 8 bases between. This CDR3 is CSVVLGETQYF. In nucleotides, the CDR3 is TGCAGCGTTGTTTTAGGGGAGACCCAGTACTTC.

The genes are TRBV4-3 and TRBJ2-5; D perhaps matches TRBD1 (5 bases). CDR3 length: 14 residues. In germline, CDR1 is LGHNA, CDR2 YSLEER. The V and J ends lost 4 bases and 4 bases respectively, with 13 bases between them. The CDR3 reads CASSPGAQRETQYF. The DNA for the CDR3 is TGCGCCAGCAGCCCTGGGGCGCAGAGAGAGACCCAGTACTTC.

The chain is built from TRBV23-1 and TRBJ2-5; D gene ambiguous. TRBV23-1 falls under the ORF class, with uncertain function. V was cut by 1 base and J by 7 bases, with 7 bases left in between. CDR3 length: 12 amino acids. The DNA for the CDR3 is TGCGCCAGCAGTCAATTTTGGGGGACCCAGTACTTC. It encodes CASSQFWGTQYF.

There are a few counts of this clone. The chain recombines TRBV29-1 with TRBJ2-2, with D uncertain. The V and J ends lost 6 bases and 4 bases respectively, with 12 bases between them. Germline lookup yields CDR1 SQVTM and CDR2 ANQGSEA. This CDR3 comprises 13 residues. The CDR3 reads CSVAAKPTGELFF. CDR3 nucleotide sequence: TGCAGCGTGGCCGCTAAGCCCACCGGGGAGCTGTTTTTT.

This chain links TRBV29-1 with TRBJ2-5; 8 bases are shared with TRBD1. V lost 7 bases to trimming and J lost 5 bases; unmatched junction nucleotides: 9. Germline loops: CDR1 SQVTM, CDR2 ANQGSEA. The CDR3 loop spans 13 amino acids. The CDR3 region is CSAGQGIGETQYF. In nucleotides, the CDR3 is TGCAGCGCCGGACAGGGAATAGGGGAGACCCAGTACTTC.

The J gene is TRBJ2-7, the V gene TRBV29-1; D gene uncertain. The CDR3 length is 11 residues. From germline, CDR1 is SQVTM and CDR2 ANQGSEA. V shed 4 bases and J shed 1 base, with 5 bases lying between them. The CDR3 DNA sequence: TGCAGCGTTGCCTTATCCTACGAGCAGTACTTC. Protein: CSVALSYEQYF.

The J gene is TRBJ2-3, the V gene TRBV29-1; D is ambiguous. The germline CDR1 and CDR2 sequences are SQVTM and ANQGSEA. The CDR3 consists of 14 residues. V lost 4 bases, J lost 0 bases, and 11 bases lay in between. This chain's CDR3 is CSVAGRPSTDTQYF. As DNA, the CDR3 is TGCAGCGTTGCGGGCCGCCCTAGCACAGATACGCAGTATTTT.

The chain is built from TRBV18 and TRBJ1-5; tentative D call: TRBD1 (5 bases). Trimming shortened V by 3 bases and J by 3 bases, and 9 bases separated the two germline ends. This CDR3 region has 14 residues. Germline lookup yields CDR1 KGHSH and CDR2 LQKENI. Here the CDR3 DNA reads TGTGCCAGCTCACCGGCCAGGGACAATCAGCCCCAGCATTTT. It translates to CASSPARDNQPQHF.

The CDR3 nucleotides read TGTGCCAGCAGTGAACCGACAATCCCGACTGAAGCTTTCTTT. This sequence encodes CASSEPTIPTEAFF. The J gene is TRBJ1-1, the V gene TRBV25-1; no clear D gene. Germline CDR1 reads MGHDK; CDR2 reads SYGVNS. This CDR3 has 14 amino acids. The ends were cut back, 2 bases at V and 5 bases at J, with 12 bases in the middle.

This sequence joins TRBV4-2 and TRBJ2-1, with 12 bases identical to TRBD2. CDR1 and CDR2 (germline): LGHNA, YNFKEQ. V dropped 1 base and J dropped 3; count of bases not matched to a gene: 1. The length of the CDR3 is 16 residues. CDR3 amino acids: CASSQVTSGSYNEQFF. The CDR3 DNA sequence: TGTGCCAGCAGCCAAGTGACTAGCGGGAGCTACAATGAGCAGTTCTTC.

The CDR3 nucleotides read TGTGCCAGCAGCTTAGGGGGAGGGCCCCAGCATTTT. Encoded protein: CASSLGGGPQHF. The V and J genes are TRBV11-2 and TRBJ1-5, with D unresolved. Germline V lookup: CDR1 SGHAT, CDR2 FQNNGV. The CDR3 is 12 residues long. Trimming shortened V by 1 base and J by 9 bases, and 7 bases separated the two germline ends.

The table lists this clone with a count of one. The chain joins TRBV27 to TRBJ2-2; possible D gene TRBD2, 5 bases. Germline assignment: CDR1 MNHEY and CDR2 SMNVEV (reference sequence). Trimming removed 1 base from V and 5 bases from J, with 8 bases in between. The CDR3 runs 14 residues. The CDR3 nucleotides are TGTGCCAGCAGTTTATGGGGAGAGACCGGGGAGCTGTTTTTT. Translating it yields CASSLWGETGELFF.

This clone was found once. This chain uses TRBV6-6 with TRBJ1-2, with no clear D. The CDR3 spans 15 residues. The V and J ends lost 7 bases and 2 bases respectively, with 17 bases between them. Germline assignment: CDR1 MNHNY and CDR2 SVGAGI (reference sequence). The CDR3 region is CASIRRAGLNYGYTF. CDR3 coding DNA: TGTGCCAGCATAAGAAGAGCAGGTCTAAACTATGGCTACACCTTC.

This clone was observed a few times. V usage is TRBV5-1 and J usage is TRBJ2-6, with D maybe TRBD1 (6 bases). V was clipped by 3 bases and J by 3 bases, with 13 bases between them. The germline V gene has CDR1 SGHRS and CDR2 YFSETQ. The CDR3 sequence is 16 residues long. The CDR3 coding sequence is TGCGCCAGCAGCTGGATACAGGGTTATGGGGCCAACGTCCTGACTTTC. It codes for CASSWIQGYGANVLTF.

The V and J genes are TRBV20-1 and TRBJ1-2; D is uncertain. Germline V gene sequence: CDR1 DFQATT, CDR2 SNEGSKA (reference sequence). The CDR3 contains 11 residues. The CDR3 coding sequence is TGCAGCGCCCCGGAGAGCTATGGCTACACCTTC. It codes for CSAPESYGYTF.

The chain couples TRBV6-5 to TRBJ1-2; 9 bases are a match to TRBD1. This CDR3 is 13 amino acids long. Germline V CDR1 and CDR2: MNHEY, SVGAGI. Trimming took 6 bases from V and 6 from J; bases not matched to a gene: 5. The CDR3 is CASRRQGGDGYTF. CDR3 in DNA: TGTGCCAGCAGACGACAGGGGGGTGATGGCTACACCTTC.

This clone was counted between two and nine times. The chain couples TRBV5-1 to TRBJ1-2, with D unclear. V gave up 0 bases and J gave up 6 bases, with 15 bases separating them. The CDR3 runs 15 residues. Germline V gives CDR1 SGHRS, CDR2 YFSETQ. CDR3 DNA sequence: TGCGCCAGCAGCTTGGCCGGATCGGGTTCGGATGGCTACACCTTC. Residues: CASSLAGSGSDGYTF. Together with reference TRBV5-1 and TRBJ1-2, the CDR3 gives the full variable domain: KAGVTQTPRYLIKTRGQQVTLSCSPISGHRSVSWYQQTPGQGLQFLFEYFSETQRNKGNFPGRFSGRQFSNSRSEMNVSTLELGDSALYLCASSLAGSGSDGYTFGSGTRLTVV.